This TCR beta chain is drawn from a study of T cells in women clearing cervical HPV infection. The overall study: With HLA typing for only a few women, HLA confounding remains possible.

On this clone itself: Its target is unknown. The read stops 3 residues short of the end of the CDR3; the missing end is completed from the germline J gene.

Germline CDR1 is KGHSH and CDR2 is LQKENI. The CDR3 runs to 15 residues. V was trimmed by 3 bases and J by 8 bases, leaving 16 bases between them. Method: immunoSEQ multiplex PCR; TCRdb's copy keeps in-frame clones and lacks some. This repertoire includes roughly 37,000 clones. Study outcomes and limitations: Effector/memory and HPV-specific T cells were not isolated, and association timing is unknown. Controls had more TRBV6-7 (0.16%) than cases (around 0.11%). A classifier using richness and V gene abundances reached an AUC of more than 0.75.

This clonotype was sampled from a woman between 18 and 75 years old with a cervical HPV16 infection that either progressed to CIN3+ or cleared (not recorded which). V and J are TRBV18 and TRBJ1-4; weak D call: TRBD1 (6 bases). The sample comprised blood buffy coat. The CDR3 DNA, read in part, is TGTGCCAGCTCACCCCCGGGAGGGGGGGACGAAAAA. Its protein is CASSPPGGGDEK. The whole CDR3 reads CASSPPGGGDEKLFF. The whole variable domain, filled in from reference TRBV18 and TRBJ1-4, reads NAGVMQNPRHLVRRRGQEARLRCSPMKGHSHVYWYRQLPEEGLKFMVYLQKENIIDESGMPKERFSAEFPKEGPSILRIQQVVRGDSAAYFCASSPPGGGDEKLFFGSGTQLSVL.